The present T cell receptor beta chain was sequenced within a study of T cells in Graves' hyperthyroidism and ophthalmopathy. Study details: Peripheral blood was obtained at initial diagnosis, preceding any treatment.

This clonotype has a count of ten or more. Amplified TCR beta CDR3 regions derived from RNA transcripts. In the first-round RT-PCR of the TCR CDR3, the HTBI primer set was used. TCRdb re-called the multiplex PCR reads through MiXCR, storing one row per CDR3 protein. The sample has hundreds of thousands of distinct CDR3 sequences; about 15% are singletons. V was shortened by 0 bases and J by 3 bases, with 13 bases between the two germline ends. The germline gives CDR1 SGDLS, CDR2 YYNGEE. This CDR3 has 15 residues. The study defined stable Graves' hyperthyroidism as no ophthalmopathy progression within 18 months.

The rearrangement links TRBV9 to TRBJ2-7; maybe TRBD2 (6 bases). The receptor's source is a woman under 30 with Graves' hyperthyroidism. Sequencing was carried out using blood. As DNA, the CDR3 is TGTGCCAGCAGCGTAGGGTTAGCGGAAAACTACGAGCAGTACTTC. Protein sequence: CASSVGLAENYEQYF. Using reference TRBV9 and TRBJ2-7 for the parts outside the CDR3, the full variable domain is DSGVTQTPKHLITATGQRVTLRCSPRSGDLSVYWYQQSLDQGLQFLIQYYNGEERAKGNILERFSAQQFPDLHSELNLSSLELGDSALYFCASSVGLAENYEQYFGPGTRLTVT.